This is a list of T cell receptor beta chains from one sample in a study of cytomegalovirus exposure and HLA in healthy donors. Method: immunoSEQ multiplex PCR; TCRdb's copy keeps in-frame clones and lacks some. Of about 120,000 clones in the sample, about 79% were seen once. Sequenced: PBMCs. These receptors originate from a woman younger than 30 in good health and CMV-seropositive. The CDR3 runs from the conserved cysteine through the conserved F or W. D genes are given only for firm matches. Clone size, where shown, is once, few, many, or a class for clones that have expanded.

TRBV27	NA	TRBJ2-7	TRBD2	TGTGCCAGCAGTTTAGGGACTAGCGCAACAGGGGAGCAGTACTTC	CASSLGTSATGEQYF
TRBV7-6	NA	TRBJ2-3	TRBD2	TGTGCCAGCAGCTCGGGGGGTACGCAGTATTTT	CASSSGGTQYF
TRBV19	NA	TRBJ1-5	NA	TGTGCCAGTAGTATAAGACAGGGCAATCAGCCCCAGCATTTT	CASSIRQGNQPQHF
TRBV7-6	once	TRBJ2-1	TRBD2	TGTGCCAGCAGCCTGGACAGTGAACGGCTAGCGGGAGGATTCTCCTACAATGAGCAGTTCTTC	CASSLDSERLAGGFSYNEQFF
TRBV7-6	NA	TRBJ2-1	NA	TGTGCCAGCAGCTTCCAGGGCCGATCCTACAATGAGCAGTTCTTC	CASSFQGRSYNEQFF
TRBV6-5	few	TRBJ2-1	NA	TGTGCCAGCAACCCGGGAAGAGAGCAGCCCGCCGTCTTC	CASNPGREQPAVF
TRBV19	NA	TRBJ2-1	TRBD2	TGTGCCAGTAGTGCGGGACTAGCGGGAGGAATAAGTGAGCAGTTCTTC	CASSAGLAGGISEQFF
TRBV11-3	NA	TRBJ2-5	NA	TGTGCCAGCAGCTTAGTATGGCAGAGGCAAGAGACCCAGTACTTC	CASSLVWQRQETQYF
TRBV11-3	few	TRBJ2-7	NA	TGTGCCAGCAGGCCAGGGAAGTCCTACGAGCAGTACTTC	CASRPGKSYEQYF
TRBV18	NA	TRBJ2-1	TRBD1	TGTGCCAGCTCACCGTGGGGACAGGTCTACAATGAGCAGTTCTTC	CASSPWGQVYNEQFF
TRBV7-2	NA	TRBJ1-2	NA	TGTGCCAGCAGCTTCCCAGGGATCCCCTACGGCTACACCTTC	CASSFPGIPYGYTF
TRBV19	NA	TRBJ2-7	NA	TGTGCCACGAAAACAGGGCGCGAGCAGTACTTC	CATKTGREQYF
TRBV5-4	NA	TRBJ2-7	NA	TGTGCCAGCAGGCGTAGAGCCTCGAACTCAGGCTACGAGCAGTACTTC	CASRRRASNSGYEQYF
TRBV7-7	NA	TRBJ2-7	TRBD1	TGTGCTAGCAGCCCCCGGCCGGGACAGGGTTACGAGCAGTACTTC	CASSPRPGQGYEQYF
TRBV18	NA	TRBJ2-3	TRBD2	TGTGCCAGCTCACCCACGGGGGCGACTAGCGGGAGATTCACAGATACGCAGTATTTT	CASSPTGATSGRFTDTQYF
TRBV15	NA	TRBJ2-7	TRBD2	TGTGCCACCAGGCCGGGACTAGCGGGTGAGCAGTACTTC	CATRPGLAGEQYF
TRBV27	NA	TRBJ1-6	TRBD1	TGTGCCAGCAGCCCGGGGACAGAGGCCTCACCCCTCCACTTT	CASSPGTEASPLHF
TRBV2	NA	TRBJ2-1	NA	TGTGCCATCACCCTAGCGTCCTCCTACAATGAGCAGTTCTTC	CAITLASSYNEQFF
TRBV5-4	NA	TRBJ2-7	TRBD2	TGTGCCAGCAGCTTTCGCGGGAGGTTGACCTACGAGCAGTACTTC	CASSFRGRLTYEQYF
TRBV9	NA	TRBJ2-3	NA	TGTGCCAGCAGTGCACTGGCAGATACGCAGTATTTT	CASSALADTQYF
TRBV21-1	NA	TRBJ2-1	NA	TGTGCCAGCAGCAACAAATGTCCGGGAGCAAATGAGCAGTTCTTC	CASSNKCPGANEQFF
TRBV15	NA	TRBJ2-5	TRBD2	TGTGCCACCAGCATGAACCGACTAGCGGGTCCGAGGGAGACCCAGTACTTC	CATSMNRLAGPRETQYF
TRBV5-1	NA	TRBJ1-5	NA	TGCGCCAGCAGCGAGGGATTTTATAGCAATCAGCCCCAGCATTTT	CASSEGFYSNQPQHF
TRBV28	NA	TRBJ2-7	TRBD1	TGTGCCAGCAGTTTCCCCTGGGGACAGGGGAGCTCCTACGAGCAGTACTTC	CASSFPWGQGSSYEQYF
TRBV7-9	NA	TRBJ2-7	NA	TGTGCCAGCAGCTTAGGTAGCGGAACCTACGAGCAGTACTTC	CASSLGSGTYEQYF
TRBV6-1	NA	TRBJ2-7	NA	TGTGCCAGCCGACCGACTGGCTACGAGCAGTACTTC	CASRPTGYEQYF
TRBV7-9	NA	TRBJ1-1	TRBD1	TGTTCCAGCAGCTTACAGGGGAGCACTGAAGCTTTCTTT	CSSSLQGSTEAFF
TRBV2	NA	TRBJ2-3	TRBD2	TGTGCCAGCACTCCCCAACTAGCGGGAGGGGCAGATACGCAGTATTTT	CASTPQLAGGADTQYF
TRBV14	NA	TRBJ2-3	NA	TGTGCCAGCAGCCAAGAGGGGGACTTCGCGGATACGCAGTATTTT	CASSQEGDFADTQYF
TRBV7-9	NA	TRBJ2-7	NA	TGTTCCAGCAGCTTAGGCAGTTCCTACGAGCAGTACTTC	CSSSLGSSYEQYF
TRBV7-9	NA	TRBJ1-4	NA	TGTGCCAGCAGCGCCCCGGAGGGGAATAATGAAAAGCTGTTTTTT	CASSAPEGNNEKLFF
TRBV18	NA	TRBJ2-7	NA	TGTGCCAGCTCCCGAGTGGCCTCCAGGGTTGACTCCGGGGGCGAGCAGTACTTC	CASSRVASRVDSGGEQYF
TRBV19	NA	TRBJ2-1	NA	TGTGCCAGTAGTATAGATGGGGTTAGGGCCAGGGCGTTCTTC	CASSIDGVRARAFF
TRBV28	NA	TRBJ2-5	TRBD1	TGTGCCGTAGGGGGACAGCAAGAGACCCAGTACTTC	CAVGGQQETQYF
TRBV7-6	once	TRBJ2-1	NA	TGTGCCAGCAGCTTATCGGGAAATGAGCAGTTCTTC	CASSLSGNEQFF
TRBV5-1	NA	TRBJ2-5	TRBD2	TGCGCCAGCAGCTTGGGACTAGCGGCCCAAGAGACCCAGTACTTC	CASSLGLAAQETQYF
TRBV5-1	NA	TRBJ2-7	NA	TGCGCCAGCAGCTTGGGCGCTGATGCCTACGAGCAGTACTTC	CASSLGADAYEQYF
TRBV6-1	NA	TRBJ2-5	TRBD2	TGTGCCAGCAGTGAAGGTGGGGGACTAGCGGATCAAGAGACCCAGTACTTC	CASSEGGGLADQETQYF
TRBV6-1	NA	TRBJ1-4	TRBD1	TGTGCCAGCAGAGTGACAGGGTGGAAACTGTTTTTT	CASRVTGWKLFF
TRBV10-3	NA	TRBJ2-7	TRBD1	TGTGCCATCAACCGAAAGGGACAGGGGGTTGGCTCCTACGAGCAGTACTTC	CAINRKGQGVGSYEQYF
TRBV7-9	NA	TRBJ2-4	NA	TGTGCCAGCAGCGAGGGGGTGTGGGCCAAAAACATTCAGTACTTC	CASSEGVWAKNIQYF
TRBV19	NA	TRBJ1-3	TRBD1	TGTGCCAGTGGAGCGACAGGGGTCATCTCTGGAAACACCATATATTTT	CASGATGVISGNTIYF
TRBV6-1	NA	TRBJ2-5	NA	TGTGCCAGCAGTTCCTTAGACACCCTCAGGGAGACCCAGTACTTC	CASSSLDTLRETQYF
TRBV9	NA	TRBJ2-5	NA	TGTGCCAGCAGCGTAGCTCAGGGGGGCCCCGAGACCCAGTACTTC	CASSVAQGGPETQYF
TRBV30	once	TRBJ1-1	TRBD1	TGTGCCTGGCAACAGGGGACCCTGGGGAACACTGAAGCTTTCTTT	CAWQQGTLGNTEAFF
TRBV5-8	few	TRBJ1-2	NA	TGTGCCAGCAGCCCCGGGACACAGATTTGGCACTATGGCTACACCTTC	CASSPGTQIWHYGYTF
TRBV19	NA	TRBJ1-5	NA	TGTGCCAGTCGGGTTCGGCCGGGCAATCAGCCCCAGCATTTT	CASRVRPGNQPQHF
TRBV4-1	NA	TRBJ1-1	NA	TGCGCCAGCAGCCAAGACGGGACCGGGAGGACTGAAGCTTTCTTT	CASSQDGTGRTEAFF
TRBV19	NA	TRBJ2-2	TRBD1	TGTGCCAGTAGTTCTACAGGGGGGAGTCTCACCGGGGAGCTGTTTTTT	CASSSTGGSLTGELFF
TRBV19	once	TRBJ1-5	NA	TGTGTCAGTAGCGGGCGGGGGAATCAGCCCCAGCATTTT	CVSSGRGNQPQHF
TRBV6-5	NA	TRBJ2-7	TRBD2	TGTGCCAGCAGTTATCTAGCGGACCTCTCCTACGAGCAGTACTTC	CASSYLADLSYEQYF
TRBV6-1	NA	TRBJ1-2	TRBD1	TGTGCCAGCACCCCCGGACAGGATCGAGGCTACACCTTC	CASTPGQDRGYTF
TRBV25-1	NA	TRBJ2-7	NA	TGTGCCAGCAGTGAACGGTGGGAGAGGGGGGAGCAGTACTTC	CASSERWERGEQYF
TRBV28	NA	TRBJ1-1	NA	TGTGCCAGCAGTCCAGGGGATCTGAACACTGAAGCTTTCTTT	CASSPGDLNTEAFF